This T cell receptor beta chain was recovered during a study of early T cells in non-severe SARS-CoV-2 infection. Study information: RNA in bulk from unsorted whole blood was sequenced, and chains were unpaired. Study observations and caveats: There was a bias toward anti-spike CD8 responses in VDJdb matching, which missed private and CD4 specificities.

This clonotype was observed a handful of times. Its antigen remains unidentified. This CDR3 spans 12 amino acids. V lost 7 bases, J lost 5 bases, and 7 bases stayed unmatched. Germline assignment: CDR1 SQVTM and CDR2 ANQGSEA. Unique molecular identifiers tagged individual cDNA molecules. TCRdb independently ran MiXCR on the 5' RACE reads; one entry per CDR3 protein. This sample has about 100,000 distinct CDR3 sequences; roughly 13% occur once, and the top ten carry 2% to 2.5%. The sample taken for sequencing was whole blood. This chain links TRBV29-1 with TRBJ2-5; 7 nucleotides line up with TRBD1. The receptor comes from an adult who was a healthcare worker with PCR-confirmed SARS-CoV-2 infection or an uninfected control (not recorded which). CDR3 in DNA: TGCAGCGCCTTGACAGGGTCGGAGACCCAGTACTTC. This codes for CSALTGSETQYF.